This T cell receptor (beta chain) was retrieved from a study of shared clonotypes between healthy human individuals. As for the study in general: Aged between 18 and 49, the donors were two women and a few men.

Trimming took off 0 bases at V and 0 bases at J, with 9 bases between the two ends. Germline V CDR1 and CDR2: SEHNR, FQNEAQ (reference sequence). The CDR3 totals 17 residues. Sequencing used immunoSEQ multiplex PCR; TCRdb keeps in-frame clones, though not all of them. The data show around 2.3 million clones, around 95% seen once. This TCR derives from a young man in good health. The chain recombines TRBV7-9 with TRBJ2-6, with D perhaps being TRBD1 or TRBD2 (5 bases each). What was sequenced was naive CD4+ T cells sorted from blood. Noted subset: CD45RA+ positively selected. The CDR3 DNA reads as TGTGCCAGCAGCTTAGCGAGGGGAACCTCTGGGGCCAACGTCCTGACTTTC. Protein sequence: CASSLARGTSGANVLTF.